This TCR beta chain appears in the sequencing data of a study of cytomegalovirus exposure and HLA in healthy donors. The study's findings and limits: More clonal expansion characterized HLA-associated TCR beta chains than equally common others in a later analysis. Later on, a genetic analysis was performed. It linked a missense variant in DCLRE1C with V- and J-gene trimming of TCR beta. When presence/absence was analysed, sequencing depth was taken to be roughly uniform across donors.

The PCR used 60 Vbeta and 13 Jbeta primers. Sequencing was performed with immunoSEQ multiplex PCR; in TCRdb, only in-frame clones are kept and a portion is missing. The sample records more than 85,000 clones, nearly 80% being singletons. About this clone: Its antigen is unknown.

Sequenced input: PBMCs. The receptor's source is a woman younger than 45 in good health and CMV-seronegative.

The CDR3 nucleotides read TGTGCCACCAGCAAACCGGGACAGGGCACAGATACGCAGTATTTT. Translating it yields CATSKPGQGTDTQYF. The chain employs TRBV15 and TRBJ2-3; the match to TRBD1 covers 8 bases. The CDR3 contains 15 residues. J was trimmed by 1 base and V by 4 bases; bases with no gene match: 4. Per the germline V gene, CDR1 is LNHNV and CDR2 is YYDKDF (reference sequence).